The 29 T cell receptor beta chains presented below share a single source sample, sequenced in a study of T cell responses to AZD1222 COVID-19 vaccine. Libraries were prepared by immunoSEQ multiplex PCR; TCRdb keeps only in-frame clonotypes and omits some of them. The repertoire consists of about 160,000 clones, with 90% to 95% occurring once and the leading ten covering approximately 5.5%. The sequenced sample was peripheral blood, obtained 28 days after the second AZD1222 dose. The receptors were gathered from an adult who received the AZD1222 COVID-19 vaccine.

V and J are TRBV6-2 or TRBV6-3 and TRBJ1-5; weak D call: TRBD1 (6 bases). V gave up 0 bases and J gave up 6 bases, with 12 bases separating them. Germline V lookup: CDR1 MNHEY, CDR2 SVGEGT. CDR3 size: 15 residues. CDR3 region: CASSYSRGGGQPQHF. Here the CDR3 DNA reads TGTGCCAGCAGTTACTCCAGGGGAGGCGGTCAGCCCCAGCATTTT.

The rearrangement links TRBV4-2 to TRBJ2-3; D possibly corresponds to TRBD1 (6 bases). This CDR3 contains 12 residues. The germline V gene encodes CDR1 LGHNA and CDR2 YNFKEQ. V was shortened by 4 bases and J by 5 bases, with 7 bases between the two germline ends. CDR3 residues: CASSRGGDTQYF. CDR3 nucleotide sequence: TGTGCCAGCAGCCGAGGGGGAGATACGCAGTATTTT.

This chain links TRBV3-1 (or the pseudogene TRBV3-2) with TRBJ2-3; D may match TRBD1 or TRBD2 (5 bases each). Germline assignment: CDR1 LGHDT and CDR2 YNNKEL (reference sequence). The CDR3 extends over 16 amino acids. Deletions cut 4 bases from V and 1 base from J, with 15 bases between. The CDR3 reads CASSLLFGTGTDTQYF. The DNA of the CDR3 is TGTGCCAGCAGCCTCCTCTTCGGGACGGGCACAGATACGCAGTATTTT.

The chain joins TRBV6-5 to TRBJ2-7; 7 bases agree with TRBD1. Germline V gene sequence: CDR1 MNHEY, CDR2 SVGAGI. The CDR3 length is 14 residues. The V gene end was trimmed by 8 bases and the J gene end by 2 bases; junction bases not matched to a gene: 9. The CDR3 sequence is CASGPGTETYEQYF. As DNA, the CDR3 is TGTGCCAGCGGACCCGGGACAGAAACCTACGAGCAGTACTTC.

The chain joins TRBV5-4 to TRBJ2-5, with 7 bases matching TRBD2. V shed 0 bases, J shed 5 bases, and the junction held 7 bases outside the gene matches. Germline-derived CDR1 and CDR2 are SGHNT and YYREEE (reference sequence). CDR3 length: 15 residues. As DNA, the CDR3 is TGTGCCAGCAGCTTGGAACTAGCGAGGTGGGAGACCCAGTACTTC. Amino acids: CASSLELARWETQYF.

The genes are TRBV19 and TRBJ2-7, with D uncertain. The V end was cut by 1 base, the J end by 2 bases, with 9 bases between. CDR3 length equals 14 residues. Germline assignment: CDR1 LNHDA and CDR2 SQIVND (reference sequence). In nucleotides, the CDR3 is TGTGCCAGTAGTATAGTTTGGGGAACCTACGAGCAGTACTTC. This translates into CASSIVWGTYEQYF.

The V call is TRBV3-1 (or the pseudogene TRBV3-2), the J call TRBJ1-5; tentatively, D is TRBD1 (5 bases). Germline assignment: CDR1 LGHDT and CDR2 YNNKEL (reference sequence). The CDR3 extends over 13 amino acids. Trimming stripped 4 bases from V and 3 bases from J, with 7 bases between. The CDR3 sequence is CASSRQSNQPQHF. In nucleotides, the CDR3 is TGTGCCAGCAGCCGACAGTCCAATCAGCCCCAGCATTTT.

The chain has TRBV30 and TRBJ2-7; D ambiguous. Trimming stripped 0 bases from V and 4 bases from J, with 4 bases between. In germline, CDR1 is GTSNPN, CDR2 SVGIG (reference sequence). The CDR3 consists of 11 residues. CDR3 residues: CAWSVAYEQYF. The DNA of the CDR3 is TGTGCCTGGAGTGTAGCTTACGAGCAGTACTTC. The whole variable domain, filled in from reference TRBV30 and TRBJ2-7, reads SQTIHQWPATLVQPVGSPLSLECTVEGTSNPNLYWYRQAAGRGLQLLFYSVGIGQISSEVPQNLSASRPQDRQFILSSKKLLLSDSGFYLCAWSVAYEQYFGPGTRLTVT.

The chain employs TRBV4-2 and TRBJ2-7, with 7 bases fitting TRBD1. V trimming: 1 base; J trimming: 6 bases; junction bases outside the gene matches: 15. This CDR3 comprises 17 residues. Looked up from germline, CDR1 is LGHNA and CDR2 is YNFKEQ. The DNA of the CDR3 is TGTGCCAGCAGCCAAGGCGAGGGGGCAGTCAGCGCGGGCGAGCAGTACTTC. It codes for CASSQGEGAVSAGEQYF.

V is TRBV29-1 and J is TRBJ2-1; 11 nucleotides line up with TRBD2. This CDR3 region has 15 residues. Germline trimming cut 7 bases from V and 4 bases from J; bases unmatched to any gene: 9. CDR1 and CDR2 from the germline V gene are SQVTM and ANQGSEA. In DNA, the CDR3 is TGCAGCGGACTGATAGCGGGAGGGCGATACAATGAGCAGTTCTTC. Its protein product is CSGLIAGGRYNEQFF.

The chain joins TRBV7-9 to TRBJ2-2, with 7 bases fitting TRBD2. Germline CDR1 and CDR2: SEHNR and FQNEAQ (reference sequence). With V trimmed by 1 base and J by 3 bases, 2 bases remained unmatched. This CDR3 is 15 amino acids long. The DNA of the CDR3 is TGTGCCAGCAGCTTAGTGGGGAGGGACACCGGGGAGCTGTTTTTT. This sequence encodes CASSLVGRDTGELFF.

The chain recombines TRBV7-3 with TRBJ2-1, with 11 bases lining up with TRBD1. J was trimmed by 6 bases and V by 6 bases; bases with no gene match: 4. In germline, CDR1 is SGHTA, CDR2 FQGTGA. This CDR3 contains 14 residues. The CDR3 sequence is CASSIGTGGNEQFF. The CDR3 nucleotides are TGTGCCAGCAGTATCGGGACAGGGGGCAATGAGCAGTTCTTC.

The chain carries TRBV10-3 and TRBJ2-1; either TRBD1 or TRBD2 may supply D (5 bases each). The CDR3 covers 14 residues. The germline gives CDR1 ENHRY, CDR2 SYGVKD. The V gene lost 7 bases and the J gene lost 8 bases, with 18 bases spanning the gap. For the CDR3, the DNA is TGTGCCATCAAAGGGCAGGGTGGAGGCTATGAGCAGTTCTTC. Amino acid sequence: CAIKGQGGGYEQFF.

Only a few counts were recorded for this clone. CDR3 sequence reads: CASSSPGHADGYTF. CDR3 sequence (DNA): TGCGCCAGCAGCTCTCCGGGACACGCTGATGGCTACACCTTC. This sequence joins TRBV5-1 and TRBJ1-2; weak D call: TRBD1 (6 bases). Deletions cut 3 bases from V and 6 bases from J, with 15 bases between. This CDR3 has 14 amino acids. Per the germline V gene, CDR1 is SGHRS and CDR2 is YFSETQ.

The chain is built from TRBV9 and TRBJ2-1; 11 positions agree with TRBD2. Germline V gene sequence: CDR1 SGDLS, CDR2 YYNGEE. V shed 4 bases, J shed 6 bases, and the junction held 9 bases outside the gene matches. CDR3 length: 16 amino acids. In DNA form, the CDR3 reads TGTGCCAGCAGCTCCATAGCGGGAGGGCCATTCAATGAGCAGTTCTTC. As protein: CASSSIAGGPFNEQFF.

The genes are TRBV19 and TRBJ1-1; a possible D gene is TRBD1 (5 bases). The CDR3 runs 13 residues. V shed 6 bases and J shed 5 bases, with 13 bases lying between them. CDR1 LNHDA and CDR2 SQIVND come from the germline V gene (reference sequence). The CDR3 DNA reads TGTGCCAGTAGCCAGGGTTTGAGAACTGAAGCTTTCTTT. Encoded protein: CASSQGLRTEAFF.

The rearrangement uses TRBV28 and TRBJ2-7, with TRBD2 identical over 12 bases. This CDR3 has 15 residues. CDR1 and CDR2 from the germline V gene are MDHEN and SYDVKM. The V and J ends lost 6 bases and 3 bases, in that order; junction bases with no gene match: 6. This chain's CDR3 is CASRSSGREGYEQYF. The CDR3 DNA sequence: TGTGCCAGCAGGTCTAGCGGGAGGGAAGGCTACGAGCAGTACTTC.

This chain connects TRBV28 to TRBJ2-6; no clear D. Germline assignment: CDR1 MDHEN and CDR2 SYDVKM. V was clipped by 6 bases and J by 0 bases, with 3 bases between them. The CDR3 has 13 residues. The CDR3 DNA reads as TGTGCCAGCAGACCCTCTGGGGCCAACGTCCTGACTTTC. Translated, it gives CASRPSGANVLTF.

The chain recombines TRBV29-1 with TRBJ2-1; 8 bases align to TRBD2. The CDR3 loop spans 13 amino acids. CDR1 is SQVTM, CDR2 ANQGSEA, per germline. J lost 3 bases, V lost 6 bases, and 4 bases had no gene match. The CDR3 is CSVRGGSYNEQFF. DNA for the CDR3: TGCAGCGTCCGGGGGGGAAGCTACAATGAGCAGTTCTTC.

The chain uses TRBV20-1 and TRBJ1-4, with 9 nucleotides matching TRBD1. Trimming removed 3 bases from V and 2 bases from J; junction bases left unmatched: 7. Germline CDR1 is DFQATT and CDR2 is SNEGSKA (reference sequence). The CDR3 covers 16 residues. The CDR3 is CSASRDRGSTNEKLFF. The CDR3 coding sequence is TGCAGTGCTAGTCGCGACAGGGGGAGCACTAATGAAAAACTGTTTTTT.

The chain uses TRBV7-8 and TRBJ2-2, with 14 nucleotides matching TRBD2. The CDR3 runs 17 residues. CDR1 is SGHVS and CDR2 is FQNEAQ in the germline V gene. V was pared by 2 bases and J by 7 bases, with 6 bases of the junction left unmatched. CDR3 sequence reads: CASSLSAGLAGDGELFF. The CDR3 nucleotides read TGTGCCAGCAGCTTATCCGCGGGACTAGCGGGAGACGGGGAGCTGTTTTTT.

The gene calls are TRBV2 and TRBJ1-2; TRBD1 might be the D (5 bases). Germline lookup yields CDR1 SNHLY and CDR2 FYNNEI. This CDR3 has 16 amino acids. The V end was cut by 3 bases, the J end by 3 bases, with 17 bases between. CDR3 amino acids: CASSDVMGEEDYGYTF. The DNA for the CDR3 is TGTGCCAGCAGTGATGTGATGGGGGAGGAGGACTATGGCTACACCTTC. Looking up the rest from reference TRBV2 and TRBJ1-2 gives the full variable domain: EPEVTQTPSHQVTQMGQEVILRCVPISNHLYFYWYRQILGQKVEFLVSFYNNEISEKSEIFDDQFSVERPDGSNFTLKIRSTKLEDSAMYFCASSDVMGEEDYGYTFGSGTRLTVV.

The CDR3 here is CASSFFGAPTYEQYF. The CDR3 DNA follows: TGTGCCAGCAGCTTCTTTGGGGCCCCGACCTACGAGCAGTACTTC. V and J are TRBV7-2 and TRBJ2-7, with a tentative D call TRBD1 (5 bases). CDR3 size: 15 residues. V dropped 3 bases and J dropped 2 bases, with 14 bases sitting between them. The germline V gene has CDR1 SGHTA and CDR2 FQGNSA. The whole variable domain, filled in from reference TRBV7-2 and TRBJ2-7, reads GAGVSQSPSNKVTEKGKDVELRCDPISGHTALYWYRQSLGQGLEFLIYFQGNSAPDKSGLPSDRFSAERTGGSVSTLTIQRTQQEDSAVYLCASSFFGAPTYEQYFGPGTRLTVT.

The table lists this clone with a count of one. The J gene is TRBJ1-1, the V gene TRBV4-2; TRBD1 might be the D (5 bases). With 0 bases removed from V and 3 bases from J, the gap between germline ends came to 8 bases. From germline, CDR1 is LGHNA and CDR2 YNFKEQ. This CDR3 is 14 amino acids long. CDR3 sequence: CASSQDSGDTEAFF. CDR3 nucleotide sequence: TGTGCCAGCAGCCAAGATTCGGGGGACACTGAAGCTTTCTTT.

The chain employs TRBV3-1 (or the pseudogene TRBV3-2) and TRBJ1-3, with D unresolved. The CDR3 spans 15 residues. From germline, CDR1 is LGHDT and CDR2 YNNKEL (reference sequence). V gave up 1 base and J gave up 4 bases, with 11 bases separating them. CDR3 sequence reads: CASSQGGKLGNTIYF. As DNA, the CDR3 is TGTGCCAGCAGCCAAGGCGGGAAGCTGGGAAACACCATATATTTT.

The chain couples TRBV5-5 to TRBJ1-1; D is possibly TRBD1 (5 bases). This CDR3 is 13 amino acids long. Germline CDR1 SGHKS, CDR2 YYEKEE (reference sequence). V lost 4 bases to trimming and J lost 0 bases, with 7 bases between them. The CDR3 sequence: CASSQGLNTEAFF. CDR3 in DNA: TGTGCCAGCAGCCAGGGACTGAACACTGAAGCTTTCTTT.

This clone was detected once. The CDR3 nucleotides are TGCGCCAGCAGCCCTAGTACCTATAATGAAAAACTGTTTTTT. Its translation is CASSPSTYNEKLFF. The gene calls are TRBV5-1 and TRBJ1-4; D not certain. In germline, CDR1 is SGHRS, CDR2 YFSETQ. The CDR3 consists of 14 residues. Deletions cut 4 bases from V and 4 bases from J, with 11 bases between.

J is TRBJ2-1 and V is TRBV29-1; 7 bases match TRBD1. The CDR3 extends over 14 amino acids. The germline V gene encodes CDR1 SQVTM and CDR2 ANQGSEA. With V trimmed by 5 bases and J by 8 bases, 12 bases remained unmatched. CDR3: CSVRDRAIVDEQFF. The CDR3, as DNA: TGCAGCGTTCGGGACAGAGCAATCGTTGATGAGCAGTTCTTC.

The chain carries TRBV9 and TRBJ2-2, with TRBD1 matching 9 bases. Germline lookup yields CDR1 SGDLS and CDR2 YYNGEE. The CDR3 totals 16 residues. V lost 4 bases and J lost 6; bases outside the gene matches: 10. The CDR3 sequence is CASSYLGQGGPGELFF. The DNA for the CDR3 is TGTGCCAGCAGCTACCTGGGACAGGGAGGCCCCGGGGAGCTGTTTTTT.